Below, one TCR beta chain is given with its context. There are a few counts of this clonotype. Its antigen remains undetermined. The record has no base qualities; no much larger clone is one base away. These data are taken from a study of T cells after yellow fever vaccination (dated by TCRdb to between 2018 and 2021). Background on the whole study: The SMART-Seq v4 Ultra Low Input RNA kit was used to prepare libraries from fractions with low cell numbers. Bulk TCR alpha and beta repertoires were sequenced longitudinally to track T-cell clones before and after primary and booster YFV17D yellow fever vaccination. Two healthy male donors made up the cohort, one aged 18 to 30 years and the other aged 30 to 40 years. Bulk PBMC replicates and cell subsets were isolated from blood drawn at multiple timepoints before and after both primary and secondary immunization.

Looking up the germline V gene (reference sequence) yields CDR1 DFQATT and CDR2 SNEGSKA. From its cysteine to its phenylalanine, the CDR3 spans 13 amino acids. Of all the DNA, just the CDR3 is kept, 39 bases in frame from base 1. From V the trimming removes 6 bases and from J it removes 5 bases, while the gene matches leave 5 bases of the junction unaccounted for. The treatment or condition label corresponds to: live attenuated yellow fever vaccine strain. Two biological replicates of bulk PBMCs were collected at each blood-draw timepoint. A standard Ficoll-Paque protocol was used to isolate PBMCs from peripheral blood. TriZol was used to extract RNA from bulk PBMCs, CD4 and CD8 fractions, and dextramer-positive and dextramer-negative fractions. Findings and caveats that apply to the study as a whole: After the booster, most clones that had expanded after primary vaccination were detected again (around 95% of CD4 and 88% of CD8), suggesting broad maintenance of memory. A small share of clonotypes occurred in both CD4 and CD8 compartments, likely arising from convergent recombination. Compared with the primary T-cell response, the secondary T-cell response was faster but weaker, reaching its peak on day 5 rather than on day 15. Computational filtering was needed because FACS-sorted repertoires could contain abundant contaminating clonotypes from the bulk population. Because only two donors were included in the study, the extent to which the findings can be generalized is limited.

The run used an Illumina NovaSeq 6000. TCR cDNA was synthesized by 5'RACE template switching, through which a universal primer site and unique molecular identifiers were introduced. Priming for cDNA synthesis came from both the TCR alpha and TCR beta constant segments. Library amplification used two PCR steps, and the second PCR step added sample barcodes and sequencing adapters. Sequencing of libraries was performed on Illumina HiSeq 2500 (2x100 bp) or NovaSeq (2x150 bp). In the source study's methods: Demultiplexing of reads and collapsing into UMI consensus sequences were performed with MIGEC, and V(D)J alignment was carried out with MiXCR. Clonotypes responding to the vaccine were identified with edgeR on replicate PBMC samples, with the criteria of FDR below 0.01 and a log2 fold change above 5 up to day 15. Bulk clonotypes were assigned CD4 or CD8 identity according to which sequenced CD4 or CD8 repertoire held them at higher abundance. Clones were called with MiXCR by TCRdb after fastp trimmed the public reads at Q25, and only in-frame beta chains were retained. Each entry merges the rows of one CDR3 protein and shows their most common DNA and genes. In this record, the V and J calls reflect TCRdb's handling and not the investigators' own analysis. The table for this sample lists some 350,000 distinct CDR3 sequences; around 4.1% of them were counted only once. In total, the top ten clones hold more than 20% of the sample.

The sequence joins TRBV20-1 to TRBJ2-1; a stretch of 9 junction bases matches TRBD1. The sequences come from PBMCs, collected 5 days after the yellow fever booster vaccination. The sequence derives from a young man who received the YFV17D yellow fever vaccine. The CDR3 reads as follows: CSAARDRDNEQFF. The bases read TGCAGTGCGGCCAGGGACAGGGACAATGAGCAGTTCTTC.